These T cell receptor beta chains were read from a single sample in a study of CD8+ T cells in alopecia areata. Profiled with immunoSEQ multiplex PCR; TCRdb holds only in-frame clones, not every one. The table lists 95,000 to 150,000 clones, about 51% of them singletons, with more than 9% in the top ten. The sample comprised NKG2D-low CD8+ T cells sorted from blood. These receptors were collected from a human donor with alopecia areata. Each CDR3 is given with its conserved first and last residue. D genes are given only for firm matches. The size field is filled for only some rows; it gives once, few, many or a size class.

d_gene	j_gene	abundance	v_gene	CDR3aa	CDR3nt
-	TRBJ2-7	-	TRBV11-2	CASSLGGGGSSYEQYF	TGTGCCAGCAGCTTAGGGGGCGGGGGCTCCTCCTACGAGCAGTACTTC
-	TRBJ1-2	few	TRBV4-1	CASSQEDVGDGYTF	TGCGCCAGCAGCCAGGAAGATGTTGGTGATGGCTACACCTTC
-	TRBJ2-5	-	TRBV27	CASSLGETQYF	TGTGCCAGCAGTCTCGGGGAGACCCAGTACTTC
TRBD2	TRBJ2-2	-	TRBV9	CASSVRLAGAYGELFF	TGTGCCAGCAGCGTTCGACTAGCGGGAGCTTATGGGGAGCTGTTTTTT
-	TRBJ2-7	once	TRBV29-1	CSVDIGVGYEQYF	TGCAGCGTTGATATCGGGGTAGGGTACGAGCAGTACTTC
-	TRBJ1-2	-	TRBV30	CAYSGYGYTF	TGTGCCTACAGTGGCTATGGCTACACCTTC
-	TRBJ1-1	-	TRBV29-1	CSGSDWTANTEAFF	TGCAGCGGTAGCGATTGGACAGCGAACACTGAAGCTTTCTTT
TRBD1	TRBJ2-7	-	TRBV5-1	CASSPGQGSHEQYF	TGCGCCAGCTCCCCGGGACAGGGATCCCACGAGCAGTACTTC
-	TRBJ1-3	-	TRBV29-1	CSVESRNTIYF	TGCAGCGTTGAATCGCGAAACACCATATATTTT
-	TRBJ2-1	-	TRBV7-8	CASSPGLIDSYNEQFF	TGTGCCAGCAGTCCGGGACTGATCGACTCCTACAATGAGCAGTTCTTC
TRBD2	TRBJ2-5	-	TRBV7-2	CASSLVVGPASGREYF	TGTGCCAGCAGCTTAGTTGTTGGTCCGGCTAGCGGGCGGGAGTACTTC
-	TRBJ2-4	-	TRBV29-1	CSARLAEEDIQYF	TGCAGCGCCCGACTCGCGGAGGAAGACATTCAGTACTTC